The 10 T cell receptor beta chains below come from one sample, sequenced in a study of CD8+CD57+ T cells in acquired aplastic anemia. Profiling that covered TCR beta VDJ and CDR3 relied on genomic DNA as its template. TCRdb recomputed calls from the reads with MiXCR, one row per CDR3 protein. The table records 250,000 to 300,000 distinct CDR3 sequences, 55% to 60% of them present only once. Sample: sorted CD4+, CD8+, or CD8+CD57+ T cells (not recorded which) from PBMCs. The source is a human donor with severe aplastic anemia or a healthy control (not recorded which).

V gene TRBV6-5 combines with J gene TRBJ1-5, with D hard to call. V was cut by 5 bases and J by 6 bases, with 14 bases left in between. Germline V lookup: CDR1 MNHEY, CDR2 SVGAGI. The CDR3 runs to 14 residues. CDR3 in amino acids: CASSLREESQPQHF. The CDR3 nucleotides are TGTGCCAGCAGTCTCCGCGAGGAAAGTCAGCCCCAGCATTTT.

This clonotype was picked up many times. The chain couples TRBV6-5 to TRBJ1-2; 11 nucleotides align to TRBD1. Germline lookup yields CDR1 MNHEY and CDR2 SVGAGI. V shed 5 bases and J 6 bases; nucleotides not matched to a gene: 14. The CDR3 sequence is 17 residues long. The chain's CDR3 is CASSLVGPKDRGHGYTF. The CDR3 bases are TGTGCCAGCAGTCTAGTGGGGCCTAAGGACAGGGGGCATGGCTACACCTTC.

The J gene is TRBJ1-1, the V gene TRBV10-1; D unresolved. CDR3 length equals 14 residues. Trimming shortened V by 5 bases and J by 1 base, and 11 bases separated the two germline ends. Germline V lookup: CDR1 WNHNN, CDR2 SYGVQD (reference sequence). Written as DNA, the CDR3 is TGCGCCAGCAGTTCGGAAGACACGAACACTGAAGCTTTCTTT. Amino acids: CASSSEDTNTEAFF.

V usage is TRBV2 and J usage is TRBJ1-2; D is unresolved. This CDR3 has 13 amino acids. Deletions cut 2 bases from V and 8 bases from J, with 12 bases between. Germline CDR1 reads SNHLY; CDR2 reads FYNNEI. The CDR3 nucleotides are TGTGCCAGCAGTGAAATTATGGGTACCGGCTACACCTTC. As protein: CASSEIMGTGYTF.

This clonotype showed up many times. This chain joins TRBV14 and TRBJ1-2; 7 bases align to TRBD1. V dropped 2 bases and J dropped 7; count of bases not matched to a gene: 7. CDR1 SGHDN and CDR2 FVKESK come from the germline V gene. The CDR3 has 14 residues. The CDR3, as DNA: TGTGCCAGCAGCCAACCTAGAGGGGGCTCTGGCTACACCTTC. This codes for CASSQPRGGSGYTF.

J is TRBJ1-1 and V is TRBV29-1; D is perhaps TRBD1 (6 bases). Germline CDR1 SQVTM, CDR2 ANQGSEA. Trimming shortened V by 4 bases and J by 7 bases, and 10 bases separated the two germline ends. The CDR3 loop spans 11 amino acids. DNA of the CDR3: TGCAGCGTTGTAGGGGGAGGTGAAGCTTTCTTT. This gives the protein CSVVGGGEAFF.

This clonotype came up many times. The V gene is TRBV20-1, the J gene TRBJ1-5, with TRBD1 identical over 7 bases. Per the germline V gene, CDR1 is DFQATT and CDR2 is SNEGSKA (reference sequence). CDR3 length: 17 amino acids. Trimming took 6 bases from V and 0 from J; bases not matched to a gene: 14. This chain's CDR3 is CSATPPTGAVSNQPQHF. The CDR3 coding sequence is TGCAGTGCCACACCTCCTACAGGGGCAGTTAGCAATCAGCCCCAGCATTTT.

This clonotype was recorded at least ten times. This chain uses TRBV5-1 with TRBJ2-3; weak D call: TRBD1 (5 bases). Between the trimmed V and J ends, which lost 3 bases and 4 bases, there was a span of 12 bases. Germline V gene sequence: CDR1 SGHRS, CDR2 YFSETQ. CDR3 length: 14 amino acids. CDR3 in amino acids: CASSSRQQADTQYF. In DNA form, the CDR3 reads TGCGCCAGCAGCTCCCGACAGCAGGCAGATACGCAGTATTTT.

The gene calls are TRBV5-1 and TRBJ1-6; TRBD1 is a possible D gene (5 bases). The CDR3 runs to 15 residues. The germline V gene encodes CDR1 SGHRS and CDR2 YFSETQ. V lost 0 bases to trimming and J lost 6 bases, with 10 bases between them. The CDR3 sequence is CASSLDPGRNSPLHF. CDR3 DNA sequence: TGCGCCAGCAGCTTGGATCCGGGGCGTAATTCACCCCTCCACTTT.

This clonotype was counted many times. The chain links TRBV7-6 to TRBJ1-1, with a weak D call TRBD1 (5 bases). V was pared by 0 bases and J by 4 bases, with 12 bases between. Germline loops: CDR1 SGHVS, CDR2 FNYEAQ. CDR3 length: 15 residues. As DNA, the CDR3 is TGTGCCAGCAGCTTAGCGGATAGAGGGGCCACTGAAGCTTTCTTT. It yields the protein CASSLADRGATEAFF.